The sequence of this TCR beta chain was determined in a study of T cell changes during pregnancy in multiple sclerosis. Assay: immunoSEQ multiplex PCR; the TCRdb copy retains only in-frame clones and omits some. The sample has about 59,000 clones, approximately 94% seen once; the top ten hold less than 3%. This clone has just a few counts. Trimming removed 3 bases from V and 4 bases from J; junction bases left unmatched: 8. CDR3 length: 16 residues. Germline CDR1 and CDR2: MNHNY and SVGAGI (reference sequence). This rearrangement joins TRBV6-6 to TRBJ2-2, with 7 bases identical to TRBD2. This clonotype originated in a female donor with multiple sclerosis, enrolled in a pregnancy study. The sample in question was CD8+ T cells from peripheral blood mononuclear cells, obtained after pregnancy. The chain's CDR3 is CASSYLGEGSTGELFF. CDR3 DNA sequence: TGTGCCAGCAGTTATCTAGGGGAGGGCAGCACCGGGGAGCTGTTTTTT.